Below are 24 T cell receptor beta chains sequenced from a single sample in a study of OX40 agonist ivuxolimab in advanced cancers. The assay was immunoSEQ multiplex PCR, and TCRdb's table has in-frame clones only and misses some. Of roughly 51,000 clones in the sample, approximately 90% were seen once. The input for sequencing was CD4+ or CD8+ T cells sorted from blood, taken in a trial of the OX40 agonist ivuxolimab. The receptors originated from an adult with an advanced solid tumor such as melanoma, head and neck, liver or kidney cancer.

This sequence joins TRBV9 and TRBJ1-3; TRBD1 aligns across 7 bases. Germline loops: CDR1 SGDLS, CDR2 YYNGEE. CDR3 size: 13 residues. V trimming: 3 bases; J trimming: 3 bases; junction bases outside the gene matches: 0. DNA for the CDR3: TGTGCCAGCAGCGACAGGGGTGGAAACACCATATATTTT. Its translation is CASSDRGGNTIYF.

The chain links TRBV7-8 to TRBJ1-1; D call uncertain. V lost 5 bases and J 1 base, leaving 11 bases between the germline ends. Germline loops: CDR1 SGHVS, CDR2 FQNEAQ. The CDR3 is 14 residues long. The CDR3 sequence: CASSPRAPNTEAFF. The DNA for the CDR3 is TGTGCCAGCAGCCCGCGGGCTCCGAACACTGAAGCTTTCTTT. Filled out from reference TRBV7-8 and TRBJ1-1, the complete variable domain reads GAGVSQSPRYKVAKRGQDVALRCDPISGHVSLFWYQQALGQGPEFLTYFQNEAQLDKSGLPSDRFFAERPEGSVSTLKIQRTQQEDSAVYLCASSPRAPNTEAFFGQGTRLTVV.

The chain combines TRBV6-5 with TRBJ2-2, with TRBD2 as a possible D gene (6 bases). Trimming took 4 bases from V and 5 from J, leaving 8 bases between them. The CDR3 has 13 residues. The V gene's germline CDR1 is MNHEY and CDR2 SVGAGI. The CDR3, as DNA: TGTGCCAGCAGTTCCGGACTAACCGGGGAGCTGTTTTTT. Translation gives CASSSGLTGELFF.

On this clone itself: One junction end disagrees with the germline gene, perhaps due to a read error. The V and J genes are TRBV5-1 and TRBJ2-7, with TRBD1 as a possible D gene (6 bases). Looked up from germline, CDR1 is SGHRS and CDR2 is YFSETQ. The CDR3 length is 13 residues. The CDR3, as DNA: TGCGCCAGCAGCTTGGCAGGGGCCTACGGGCAGTACTTC. It yields the protein CASSLAGAYGQYF.

The genes are TRBV10-1 and TRBJ2-2; D gene ambiguous. Germline V lookup: CDR1 WNHNN, CDR2 SYGVQD (reference sequence). The CDR3 is 13 amino acids. V gave up 5 bases and J gave up 3 bases, with 7 bases separating them. The CDR3: CASSTSHTGELFF. CDR3 DNA: TGCGCCAGCAGTACGTCTCACACCGGGGAGCTGTTTTTT.

The chain carries TRBV23-1 and TRBJ1-4; 9 bases line up with TRBD1. TRBV23-1 is noted as an ORF with a role that remains uncertain. This CDR3 contains 15 residues. The ends lost 8 bases at V and 5 bases at J; junction bases unmatched: 9. The CDR3 is CASGQGTERNEKLFF. CDR3 nucleotides: TGCGCCAGCGGACAGGGGACAGAGAGGAATGAAAAACTGTTTTTT.

This clone was seen only once. The V gene is TRBV2, the J gene TRBJ2-3, with D possibly TRBD2 on 5 matching bases. V lost 8 bases and J 1 base, leaving 13 bases between the germline ends. CDR3 length: 14 amino acids. Germline CDR1 is SNHLY and CDR2 is FYNNEI. The CDR3 reads CASQPAVRTDTQYF. In DNA, the CDR3 is TGTGCCAGCCAGCCAGCGGTCCGCACAGATACGCAGTATTTT.

This clone was counted between two and nine times. The rearrangement links TRBV18 to TRBJ2-1; 12 positions agree with TRBD2. CDR1 is KGHSH and CDR2 is LQKENI in the germline V gene. V gave up 5 bases and J gave up 8 bases; unmatched junction bases: 7. The CDR3 has 15 residues. CDR3 residues: CASSTLAGGGDEQFF. Here the CDR3 DNA reads TGTGCCAGCTCAACCCTAGCGGGAGGGGGTGATGAGCAGTTCTTC.

The chain carries TRBV6-5 and TRBJ1-2, with TRBD1 matching over 7 bases. The CDR3 contains 13 residues. With 8 bases clipped from V and 4 bases from J, the junction kept 7 bases outside the gene matches. CDR1 MNHEY and CDR2 SVGAGI come from the germline V gene. CDR3 DNA: TGTGCCAGCGGGGAGACAGGGCGCTATGGCTACACCTTC. Its translation: CASGETGRYGYTF.

J is TRBJ2-2 and V is TRBV5-1; 10 nucleotides match TRBD1. Germline trimming cut 5 bases from V and 5 bases from J; bases unmatched to any gene: 3. CDR3 length: 14 residues. CDR1 is SGHRS, CDR2 YFSETQ, per germline. The CDR3, as DNA: TGCGCCAGCAGGGGACAGGGGCCGACCGGGGAGCTGTTTTTT. Encoded protein: CASRGQGPTGELFF. Based on the CDR3 plus reference TRBV5-1 and TRBJ2-2, the full variable domain is KAGVTQTPRYLIKTRGQQVTLSCSPISGHRSVSWYQQTPGQGLQFLFEYFSETQRNKGNFPGRFSGRQFSNSRSEMNVSTLELGDSALYLCASRGQGPTGELFFGEGSRLTVL.

V is TRBV28 and J is TRBJ1-1; TRBD1 is a possible D gene (6 bases). CDR1 MDHEN and CDR2 SYDVKM come from the germline V gene. V lost 5 bases, J lost 7 bases, and 11 bases lay in between. This CDR3 has 12 amino acids. The DNA of the CDR3 is TGTGCCAGCAGTAGCCAGGGGTTTGAAGCTTTCTTT. Its protein product is CASSSQGFEAFF.

This chain links TRBV25-1 with TRBJ2-2; 8 nucleotides line up with TRBD1. The CDR3 sequence is 13 residues long. Unmatched junction bases numbered 1, after V lost 5 bases and J lost 5 bases. CDR1 is MGHDK, CDR2 SYGVNS, per germline. The CDR3 DNA is TGTGCCAGCAGTACAGGGGGAACCGGGGAGCTGTTTTTT. It specifies CASSTGGTGELFF.

CDR3 nucleotides: TGTGCCTGGAGTTACCAGGGACGTAACTATGGCTACACCTTC. Translated, it gives CAWSYQGRNYGYTF. The rearrangement uses TRBV30 and TRBJ1-2; a possible D gene is TRBD1 (5 bases). The CDR3 covers 14 residues. Per germline, CDR1 GTSNPN and CDR2 SVGIG (reference sequence). The V gene lost 2 bases and the J gene lost 1 base, with 11 bases spanning the gap.

In its sample, this clone was seen a few times. The rearrangement uses TRBV20-1 and TRBJ2-3; D gene ambiguous. The germline V and J ends were trimmed by 6 bases and 5 bases, with 9 bases remaining between them. The CDR3 totals 11 residues. Germline V gene data show CDR1 as DFQATT and CDR2 as SNEGSKA (reference sequence). CDR3 protein: CSASFVDTQYF. The CDR3, as DNA: TGCAGTGCCAGTTTTGTAGATACGCAGTATTTT.

The chain has TRBV19 and TRBJ1-1; weak D call: TRBD1 (6 bases). Germline V gene data show CDR1 as LNHDA and CDR2 as SQIVND (reference sequence). The CDR3 runs to 14 residues. Trimming stripped 3 bases from V and 0 bases from J, with 8 bases between. The CDR3 DNA follows: TGTGCCAGTAGTATCAGGGACATGAACACTGAAGCTTTCTTT. Translating it yields CASSIRDMNTEAFF.

The chain couples TRBV2 to TRBJ2-7; TRBD2 might be the D (6 bases). The germline V gene has CDR1 SNHLY and CDR2 FYNNEI. Trimming pared 7 bases from V and 4 bases from J, leaving 20 bases between. CDR3 length: 15 residues. The CDR3 region is CASTGGLGGGYEQYF. The CDR3 DNA reads TGTGCCAGCACCGGGGGTTTGGGGGGAGGATACGAGCAGTACTTC.

V is TRBV6-5 and J is TRBJ1-1, with 8 bases that match TRBD1. Germline V gene data show CDR1 as MNHEY and CDR2 as SVGAGI. The CDR3 is 15 residues long. The J segment lost 2 bases and the V segment lost 6 bases, leaving 8 bases of the junction unmatched. CDR3 loop: CASSHDRGPNTEAFF. CDR3 nucleotide sequence: TGTGCCAGCAGCCACGACAGGGGCCCAAACACTGAAGCTTTCTTT.

The chain combines TRBV7-9 with TRBJ1-1; a weak D match, TRBD1 (5 bases). V was pared by 5 bases and J by 0 bases, with 10 bases between. The CDR3 runs to 14 residues. Germline V lookup: CDR1 SEHNR, CDR2 FQNEAQ (reference sequence). CDR3 sequence reads: CASSPGGMNTEAFF. For the CDR3, the DNA is TGTGCCAGCAGCCCTGGGGGGATGAACACTGAAGCTTTCTTT.

The chain uses TRBV27 and TRBJ2-5; 7 bases are a match to TRBD2. The CDR3 length is 14 residues. V gave up 8 bases and J gave up 5 bases; unmatched junction bases: 11. Germline V gene lookup returns CDR1 MNHEY and CDR2 SMNVEV (reference sequence). The CDR3 sequence: CASSKGVGGETQYF. Here the CDR3 DNA reads TGTGCCAGCTCGAAGGGAGTGGGGGGGGAGACCCAGTACTTC.

This sequence joins TRBV5-1 and TRBJ2-4; 7 bases line up with TRBD1. This CDR3 is 15 amino acids long. Germline-derived CDR1 and CDR2 are SGHRS and YFSETQ. The J segment lost 9 bases and the V segment lost 1 base, leaving 10 bases of the junction unmatched. In DNA, the CDR3 is TGCGCCAGCAGCTTGTTAGGGACAGAGAGTAGCATTCAGTACTTC. Translation: CASSLLGTESSIQYF.

The J gene is TRBJ2-5, the V gene TRBV29-1, with 11 positions matching TRBD1. V was clipped by 6 bases and J by 7 bases; unmatched bases: 10. Germline CDR1 and CDR2: SQVTM and ANQGSEA. The CDR3 is 14 residues long. CDR3 sequence (DNA): TGCAGCGTACGGACAGGGGGCGTAAGGGGGACCCAGTACTTC. It specifies CSVRTGGVRGTQYF.

This chain links TRBV7-2 with TRBJ2-1; TRBD2 matches at 8 bases. The CDR3 extends over 16 amino acids. The trim removed 5 bases at V and 4 bases at J, leaving 10 bases unmatched. In germline, CDR1 is SGHTA, CDR2 FQGNSA. The DNA for the CDR3 is TGTGCCAGCAGCCCAGATAGCGGGGCTGGATACAATGAGCAGTTCTTC. Its protein is CASSPDSGAGYNEQFF.

The chain recombines TRBV2 with TRBJ2-4; unclear D gene. V was clipped by 1 base and J by 8 bases, with 9 bases between them. Germline V CDR1 and CDR2: SNHLY, FYNNEI. The CDR3 totals 13 residues. The chain's CDR3 is CASSEGQSDIQYF. CDR3 coding DNA: TGTGCCAGCAGTGAAGGGCAGTCGGACATTCAGTACTTC.

The rearrangement joins TRBV19 to TRBJ2-5; 10 nucleotides match TRBD1. This CDR3 has 16 residues. With 4 bases clipped from V and 6 bases from J, the junction kept 11 bases outside the gene matches. Germline V CDR1 and CDR2: LNHDA, SQIVND (reference sequence). The CDR3 sequence is CASSRSGTGVTQTQYF. CDR3 DNA: TGTGCCAGTAGTAGATCTGGGACAGGGGTTACTCAGACCCAGTACTTC.